The 2 T cell receptor beta chains below all came from one sample that was sequenced in a study of T cell changes during pregnancy in multiple sclerosis. The repertoire was sequenced with immunoSEQ multiplex PCR; TCRdb's copy has only in-frame clones and lacks some. This table has approximately 84,000 clones, about 94% appearing once. Sequencing was performed on peripheral blood, taken in the third trimester of pregnancy. The receptors shown here come from a female donor with multiple sclerosis, enrolled in a pregnancy study.

The rearrangement links TRBV6-1 to TRBJ2-5, with TRBD2 as a possible D gene (6 bases). V was clipped by 0 bases and J by 4 bases, with 12 bases between them. Per the germline V gene, CDR1 is MNHNS and CDR2 is SASEGT. The CDR3 is 15 amino acids. The CDR3 coding sequence is TGTGCCAGCAGTGAAGCGGCTAGCGCGGGAGAGACCCAGTACTTC. This translates into CASSEAASAGETQYF.

This chain connects TRBV7-8 to TRBJ1-2; 8 bases are shared with TRBD1. The germline V gene has CDR1 SGHVS and CDR2 FQNEAQ. V was clipped by 2 bases and J by 4 bases; unmatched bases: 9. CDR3 length: 16 amino acids. In DNA, the CDR3 is TGTGCCAGCAGCTTAAGCGGGACAGGACCTTCCTATGGCTACACCTTC. Its translation: CASSLSGTGPSYGYTF. Looking up the rest from reference TRBV7-8 and TRBJ1-2 gives the full variable domain: GAGVSQSPRYKVAKRGQDVALRCDPISGHVSLFWYQQALGQGPEFLTYFQNEAQLDKSGLPSDRFFAERPEGSVSTLKIQRTQQEDSAVYLCASSLSGTGPSYGYTFGSGTRLTVV.